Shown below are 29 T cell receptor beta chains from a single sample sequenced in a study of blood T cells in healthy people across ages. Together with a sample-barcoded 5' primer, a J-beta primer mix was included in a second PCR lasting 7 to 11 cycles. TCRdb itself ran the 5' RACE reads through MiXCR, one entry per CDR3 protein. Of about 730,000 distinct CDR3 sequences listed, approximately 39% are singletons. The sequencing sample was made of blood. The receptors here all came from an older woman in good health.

CDR3 region: CASSPWDNQPQHF. The CDR3 DNA reads TGTGCCAGCAGCCCCTGGGACAATCAGCCCCAGCATTTT. The chain combines TRBV6-2 or TRBV6-3 with TRBJ1-5; D is ambiguous. V was cut by 6 bases and J by 3 bases, with 9 bases left in between. Germline CDR1 and CDR2: MNHEY and SVGEGT. This CDR3 is built from 13 residues.

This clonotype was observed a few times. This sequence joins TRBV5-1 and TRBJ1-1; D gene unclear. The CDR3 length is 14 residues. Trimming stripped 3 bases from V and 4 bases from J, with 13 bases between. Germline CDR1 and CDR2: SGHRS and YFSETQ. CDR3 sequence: CASSSAREATEAFF. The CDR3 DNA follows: TGCGCCAGCAGCTCGGCCCGGGAGGCCACTGAAGCTTTCTTT.

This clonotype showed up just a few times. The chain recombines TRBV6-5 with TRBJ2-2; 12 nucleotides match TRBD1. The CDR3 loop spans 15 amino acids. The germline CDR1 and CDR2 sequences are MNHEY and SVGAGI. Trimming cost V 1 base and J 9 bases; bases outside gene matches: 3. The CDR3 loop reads CASSYWDRGRRELFF. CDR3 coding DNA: TGTGCCAGCAGTTACTGGGACAGGGGGCGTCGGGAGCTGTTTTTT.

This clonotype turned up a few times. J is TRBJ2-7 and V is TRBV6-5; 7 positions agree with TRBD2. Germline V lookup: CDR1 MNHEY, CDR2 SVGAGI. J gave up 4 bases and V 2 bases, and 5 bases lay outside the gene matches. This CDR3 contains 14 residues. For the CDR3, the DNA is TGTGCCAGCAGTTACGAGACTAGCTCTTACGAGCAGTACTTC. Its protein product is CASSYETSSYEQYF.

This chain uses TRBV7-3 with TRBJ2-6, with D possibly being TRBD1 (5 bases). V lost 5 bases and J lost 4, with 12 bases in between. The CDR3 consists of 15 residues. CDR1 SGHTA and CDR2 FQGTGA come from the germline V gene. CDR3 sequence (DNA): TGTGCCAGCAGCCGAGACAGCGCCGGGGCCAACGTCCTGACTTTC. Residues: CASSRDSAGANVLTF.

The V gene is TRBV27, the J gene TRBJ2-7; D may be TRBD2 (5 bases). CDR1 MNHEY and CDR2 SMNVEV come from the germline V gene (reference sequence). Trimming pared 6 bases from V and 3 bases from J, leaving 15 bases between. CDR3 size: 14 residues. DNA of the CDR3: TGTGCCAGCAGGATGGGAGCGGAGTTCTACGAGCAGTACTTC. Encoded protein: CASRMGAEFYEQYF.

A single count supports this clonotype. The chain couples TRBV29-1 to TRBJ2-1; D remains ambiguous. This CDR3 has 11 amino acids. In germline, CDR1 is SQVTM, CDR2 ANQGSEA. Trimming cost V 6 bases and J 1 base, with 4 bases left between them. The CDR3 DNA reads TGCAGCGTCCGTTCCTACAATGAGCAGTTCTTC. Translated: CSVRSYNEQFF.

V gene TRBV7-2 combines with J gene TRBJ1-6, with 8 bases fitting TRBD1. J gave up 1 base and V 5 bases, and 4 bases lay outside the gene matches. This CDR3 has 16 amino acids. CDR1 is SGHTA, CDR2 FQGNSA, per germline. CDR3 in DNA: TGTGCCAGCAGCCCCGACAGGGGTTCCTATAATTCACCCCTCCACTTT. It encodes CASSPDRGSYNSPLHF.

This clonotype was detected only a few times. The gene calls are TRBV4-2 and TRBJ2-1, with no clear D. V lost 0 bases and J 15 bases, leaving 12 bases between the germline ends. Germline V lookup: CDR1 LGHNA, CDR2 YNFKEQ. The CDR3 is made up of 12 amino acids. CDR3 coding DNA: TGTGCCAGCAGCCAAGAGGATTTACAGCGGTTCTTC. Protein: CASSQEDLQRFF.

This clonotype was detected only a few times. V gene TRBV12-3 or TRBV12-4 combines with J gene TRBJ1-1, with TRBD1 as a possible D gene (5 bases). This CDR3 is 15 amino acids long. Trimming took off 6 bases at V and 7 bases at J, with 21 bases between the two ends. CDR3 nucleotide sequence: TGTGCCAGCAGCCCCTTTCGGGGGATTACCTTTGAAGCTTTCTTT. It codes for CASSPFRGITFEAFF.

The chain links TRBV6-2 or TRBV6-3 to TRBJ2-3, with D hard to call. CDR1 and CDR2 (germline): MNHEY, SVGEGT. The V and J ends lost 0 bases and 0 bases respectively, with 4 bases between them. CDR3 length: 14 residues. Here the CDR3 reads CASSYSDSTDTQYF. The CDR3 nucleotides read TGTGCCAGCAGTTACTCGGACAGCACAGATACGCAGTATTTT.

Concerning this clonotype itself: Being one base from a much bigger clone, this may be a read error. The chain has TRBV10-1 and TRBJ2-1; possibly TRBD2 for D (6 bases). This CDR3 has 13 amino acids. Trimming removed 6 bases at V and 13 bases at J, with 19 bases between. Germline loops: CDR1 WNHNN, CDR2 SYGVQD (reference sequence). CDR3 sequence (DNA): TGCGCCAGCAGCCCGGGGGTGAAAGAGACCCAGTTCTTC. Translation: CASSPGVKETQFF.

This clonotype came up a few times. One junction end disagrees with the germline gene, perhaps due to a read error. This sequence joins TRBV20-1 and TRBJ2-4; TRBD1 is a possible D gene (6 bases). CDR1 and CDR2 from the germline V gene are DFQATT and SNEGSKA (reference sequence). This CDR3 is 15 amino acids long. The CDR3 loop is CSARETGRAKNIQYF. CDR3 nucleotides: TGCAGTGCTCGAGAAACAGGGAGAGCCAAAAACATTCAGTACTTC.

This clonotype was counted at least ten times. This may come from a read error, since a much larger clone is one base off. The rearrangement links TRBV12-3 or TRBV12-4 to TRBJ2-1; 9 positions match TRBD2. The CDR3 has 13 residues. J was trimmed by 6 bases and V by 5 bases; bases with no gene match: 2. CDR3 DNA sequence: TGTGCCAGCAGTCGGACTAGCGCCAATGAGCAGTTCTTC. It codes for CASSRTSANEQFF.

The CDR3 nucleotides read TGTGCCAGCAGCAGGGGGCCACGCTACAATGAGCAGTTCTTC. Its translation: CASSRGPRYNEQFF. V gene TRBV9 combines with J gene TRBJ2-1; 7 positions agree with TRBD1. The length of the CDR3 is 14 residues. The V segment lost 4 bases and the J segment 3 bases; nucleotides outside the gene matches: 4. CDR1 and CDR2 (germline): SGDLS, YYNGEE.

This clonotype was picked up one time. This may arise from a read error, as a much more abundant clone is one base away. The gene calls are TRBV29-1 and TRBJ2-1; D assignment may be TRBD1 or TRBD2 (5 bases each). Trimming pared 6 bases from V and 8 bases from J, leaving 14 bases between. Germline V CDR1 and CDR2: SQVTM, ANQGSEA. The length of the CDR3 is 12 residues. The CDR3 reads CSVGTEYDEQFF. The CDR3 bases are TGCAGCGTCGGGACGGAGTACGATGAGCAGTTCTTC.

The CDR3: CAIRDSTNYGYTF. CDR3 DNA sequence: TGTGCCATCAGGGACAGTACTAACTATGGCTACACCTTC. The chain is built from TRBV10-3 and TRBJ1-2, with a tentative D call TRBD1 (6 bases). With 6 bases removed from V and 0 bases from J, the gap between germline ends came to 8 bases. Germline V gives CDR1 ENHRY, CDR2 SYGVKD. The CDR3 is made up of 13 amino acids.

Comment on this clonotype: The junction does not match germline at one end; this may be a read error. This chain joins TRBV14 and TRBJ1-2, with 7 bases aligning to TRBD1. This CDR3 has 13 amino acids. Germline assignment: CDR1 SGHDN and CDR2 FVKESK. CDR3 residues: CASSKDRDDGYTF. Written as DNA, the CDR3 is TGTGCCAGCAGCAAAGACAGGGACGATGGCTACACCTTC.

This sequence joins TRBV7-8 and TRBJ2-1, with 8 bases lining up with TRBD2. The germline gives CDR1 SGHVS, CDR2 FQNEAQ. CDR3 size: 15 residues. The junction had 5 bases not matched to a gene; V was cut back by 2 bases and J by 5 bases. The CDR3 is CASSLPSGSHNEQFF. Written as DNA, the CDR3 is TGTGCCAGCAGCTTACCTAGCGGGTCACACAATGAGCAGTTCTTC.

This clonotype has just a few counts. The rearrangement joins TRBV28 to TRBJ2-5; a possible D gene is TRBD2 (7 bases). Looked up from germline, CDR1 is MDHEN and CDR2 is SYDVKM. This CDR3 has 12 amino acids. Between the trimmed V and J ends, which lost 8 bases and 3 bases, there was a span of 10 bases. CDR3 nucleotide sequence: TGTGCCAGCGCGGGGGCAGAAGAGACCCAGTACTTC. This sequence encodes CASAGAEETQYF.

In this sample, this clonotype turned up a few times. The CDR3 loop reads CSVGGGSDRPTSYEQYF. The CDR3 DNA follows: TGCAGCGTTGGGGGAGGTTCGGATCGGCCAACCTCCTACGAGCAGTACTTC. The rearrangement links TRBV29-1 to TRBJ2-7; weak D call: TRBD2 (6 bases). Germline V gene lookup returns CDR1 SQVTM and CDR2 ANQGSEA. Trimming pared 4 bases from V and 0 bases from J, leaving 22 bases between. This CDR3 has 17 residues.

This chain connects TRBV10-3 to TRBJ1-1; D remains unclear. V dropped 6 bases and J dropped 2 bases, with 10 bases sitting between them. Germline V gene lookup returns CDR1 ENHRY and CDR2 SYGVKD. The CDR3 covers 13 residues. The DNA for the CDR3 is TGTGCCATCAGGGGTGCCGGAAACACTGAAGCTTTCTTT. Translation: CAIRGAGNTEAFF.

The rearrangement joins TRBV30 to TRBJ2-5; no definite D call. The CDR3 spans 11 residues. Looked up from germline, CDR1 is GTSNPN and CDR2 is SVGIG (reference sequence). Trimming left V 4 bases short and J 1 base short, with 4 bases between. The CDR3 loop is CAWMGQETQYF. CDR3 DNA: TGTGCCTGGATGGGCCAAGAGACCCAGTACTTC.

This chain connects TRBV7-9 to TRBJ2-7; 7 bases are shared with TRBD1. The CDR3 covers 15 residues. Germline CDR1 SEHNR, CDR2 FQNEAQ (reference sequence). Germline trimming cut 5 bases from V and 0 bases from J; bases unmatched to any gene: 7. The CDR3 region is CASSAQGSSSYEQYF. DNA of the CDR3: TGTGCCAGCAGCGCACAGGGGTCGAGCTCCTACGAGCAGTACTTC.

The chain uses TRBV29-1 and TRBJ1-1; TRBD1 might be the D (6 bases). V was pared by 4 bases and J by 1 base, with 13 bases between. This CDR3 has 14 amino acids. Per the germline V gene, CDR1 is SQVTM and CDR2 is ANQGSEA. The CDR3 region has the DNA TGCAGCGTTGGGAGCAGGGGCGGGAACACTGAAGCTTTCTTT. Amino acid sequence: CSVGSRGGNTEAFF.

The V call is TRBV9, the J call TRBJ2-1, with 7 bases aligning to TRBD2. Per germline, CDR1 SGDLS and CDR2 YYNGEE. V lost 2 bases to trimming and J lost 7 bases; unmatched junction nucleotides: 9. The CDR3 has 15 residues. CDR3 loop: CASSVGEGRYNEQFF. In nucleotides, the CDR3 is TGTGCCAGCAGCGTCGGGGAGGGCCGTTATAATGAGCAGTTCTTC. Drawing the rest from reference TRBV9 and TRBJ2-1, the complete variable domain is DSGVTQTPKHLITATGQRVTLRCSPRSGDLSVYWYQQSLDQGLQFLIQYYNGEERAKGNILERFSAQQFPDLHSELNLSSLELGDSALYFCASSVGEGRYNEQFFGPGTRLTVL.

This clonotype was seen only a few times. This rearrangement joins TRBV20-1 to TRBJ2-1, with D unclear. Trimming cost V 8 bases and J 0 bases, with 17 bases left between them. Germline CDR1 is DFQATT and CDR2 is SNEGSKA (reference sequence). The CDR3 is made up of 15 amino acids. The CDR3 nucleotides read TGCAGTTCTCTGGCGTTGGCGAGCTCCTACAATGAGCAGTTCTTC. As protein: CSSLALASSYNEQFF.

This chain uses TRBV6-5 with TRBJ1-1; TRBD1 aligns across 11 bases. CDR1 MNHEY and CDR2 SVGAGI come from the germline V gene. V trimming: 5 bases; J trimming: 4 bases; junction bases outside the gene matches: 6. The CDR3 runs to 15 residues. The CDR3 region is CASSLGQGAFTEAFF. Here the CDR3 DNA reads TGTGCCAGCAGTCTCGGACAGGGGGCTTTCACTGAAGCTTTCTTT.

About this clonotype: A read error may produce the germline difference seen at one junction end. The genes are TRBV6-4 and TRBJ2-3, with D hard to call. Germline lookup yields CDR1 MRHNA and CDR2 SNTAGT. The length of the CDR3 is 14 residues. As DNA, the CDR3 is TGTGCTAGCAGTGACGGACCGAATTCAGATACGCAGTATTTT. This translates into CASSDGPNSDTQYF.